The 9 T cell receptor beta chains reported below all come from one sample, sequenced in a study of T-cell reconstitution after alpha-beta-depleted transplantation in children. TCRbeta library construction was performed incorporating unique molecular identifiers. TCRdb redid the calling of the PCR reads with MiXCR, one entry per CDR3 protein. The sample has about 190,000 distinct CDR3 sequences; over 8.5% are singletons. The sequencing used PBMCs, collected before TCRalphabeta/CD19-depleted stem cell transplant. These receptors originate from a boy under 10 years old with acute myeloid leukemia, due to receive a stem cell transplant.

This clonotype turned up a few times. The chain couples TRBV7-9 to TRBJ2-1, with TRBD2 matching 8 bases. CDR1 SEHNR and CDR2 FQNEAQ come from the germline V gene (reference sequence). This CDR3 is 14 amino acids long. The ends lost 3 bases at V and 7 bases at J; junction bases unmatched: 5. In nucleotides, the CDR3 is TGTGCCAGCAGCTTCGGCGGGGGGTATAATGAGCAGTTCTTC. Protein product: CASSFGGGYNEQFF.

This clonotype was recorded many times. The genes are TRBV3-1 and TRBJ1-2; 7 nucleotides agree with TRBD1. With V trimmed by 4 bases and J by 6 bases, 11 bases remained unmatched. Germline V lookup: CDR1 LGHDT, CDR2 YNNKEL (reference sequence). The CDR3 consists of 15 residues. CDR3 protein: CASSPAETGLNGYTF. CDR3 DNA sequence: TGTGCCAGCAGCCCCGCGGAGACAGGGCTTAATGGCTACACCTTC.

This clonotype was found many times. The J gene is TRBJ2-1, the V gene TRBV29-1; 9 bases line up with TRBD1. Germline assignment: CDR1 SQVTM and CDR2 ANQGSEA. This CDR3 has 15 residues. V lost 7 bases and J lost 9; bases outside the gene matches: 16. Written as DNA, the CDR3 is TGCAGCGCTAGGGTGGGGACAGGGTTATCCAGTGAGCAGTTCTTC. Translating gives CSARVGTGLSSEQFF.

This clonotype was seen at least ten times. J is TRBJ1-4 and V is TRBV12-3 or TRBV12-4, with a weak D call TRBD1 (5 bases). CDR3 length equals 14 residues. The ends were cut back, 5 bases at V and 7 bases at J, with 14 bases in the middle. The CDR3 loop reads CASSPGPTGEKLFF. CDR3 sequence (DNA): TGTGCCAGCAGTCCGGGACCTACGGGTGAAAAACTGTTTTTT.

The rearrangement joins TRBV2 to TRBJ2-6, with a weak D call TRBD2 (7 bases). V was trimmed by 4 bases and J by 0 bases, leaving 25 bases between them. This CDR3 is 21 amino acids long. In germline, CDR1 is SNHLY, CDR2 FYNNEI. DNA for the CDR3: TGTGCCAGCAGTGTCCGATGGGGGGAGGGACAATCGCTCTCTGGGGCCAACGTCCTGACTTTC. Translation gives CASSVRWGEGQSLSGANVLTF. The variable domain in full, completed from reference TRBV2 and TRBJ2-6, reads EPEVTQTPSHQVTQMGQEVILRCVPISNHLYFYWYRQILGQKVEFLVSFYNNEISEKSEIFDDQFSVERPDGSNFTLKIRSTKLEDSAMYFCASSVRWGEGQSLSGANVLTFGAGSRLTVL.

The chain links TRBV6-5 to TRBJ2-3; the D call may be TRBD1 or TRBD2 (5 bases each). This CDR3 is built from 15 residues. Trimming removed 0 bases at V and 11 bases at J, with 18 bases between. Germline V gene sequence: CDR1 MNHEY, CDR2 SVGAGI. The CDR3: CASSYSGTPGRGQYF. The CDR3 region has the DNA TGTGCCAGCAGTTACTCGGGGACGCCGGGGAGAGGGCAGTATTTT.

This clonotype was recorded at least ten times. The chain uses TRBV6-1 and TRBJ1-2; D unclear. CDR3 length: 16 amino acids. Trimming removed 6 bases at V and 1 base at J, with 18 bases between. The germline gives CDR1 MNHNS, CDR2 SASEGT. As DNA, the CDR3 is TGTGCCAGCAGCGAAACCGGGCCCCGATATAACTATGGCTACACCTTC. Encoded protein: CASSETGPRYNYGYTF.

This clonotype was observed a handful of times. The chain recombines TRBV13 with TRBJ1-1; D not certain. V lost 4 bases and J lost 0, with 15 bases in between. This CDR3 has 16 amino acids. CDR1 and CDR2 from the germline V gene are PRHDT and FYEKMQ (reference sequence). The CDR3: CASSSETDTVNTEAFF. The CDR3 DNA reads TGTGCCAGCAGCTCTGAGACGGATACCGTGAACACTGAAGCTTTCTTT. Using reference TRBV13 and TRBJ1-1 for the parts outside the CDR3, the full variable domain is AAGVIQSPRHLIKEKRETATLKCYPIPRHDTVYWYQQGPGQDPQFLISFYEKMQSDKGSIPDRFSAQQFSDYHSELNMSSLELGDSALYFCASSSETDTVNTEAFFGQGTRLTVV.

This clonotype came up many times. The chain recombines TRBV12-3 or TRBV12-4 with TRBJ2-1, with TRBD2 identical over 9 bases. The CDR3 runs to 15 residues. Trimming at V came to 2 bases and at J to 7 bases, leaving 6 bases not matched to a gene. The CDR3 is CASSLQVAGVNEQFF. The CDR3, as DNA: TGTGCCAGCAGTTTACAGGTAGCGGGAGTGAATGAGCAGTTCTTC.